The entry that follows covers one T cell receptor (beta chain) sequence. The data are from a study of shared clonotypes between healthy human individuals. TCRdb's copy holds only in-frame clones and misses some; the assay was immunoSEQ multiplex PCR. Among some 1,100,000 clones, about 84% were seen once, and the ten largest hold 0.4% to 0.55%. Germline CDR1 and CDR2: MNHNS and SASEGT. The CDR3 is 16 residues long. Deletions cut 3 bases from V and 9 bases from J, with 24 bases between. The gene calls are TRBV6-1 and TRBJ2-7, with a possible D match to TRBD1 (6 bases). Material for sequencing was memory CD4+ T cells from PBMCs. Subset indicated: CD45RA-negative fraction. This receptor was taken from a man between 18 and 35 years old in good health. Some clones in this sample may be carry-over from other donors' samples. The CDR3 DNA sequence: TGTGCCAGCAGTGACCCAGGGGAGTTGCTGGTAGTTGGGCAGTACTTC. It translates to CASSDPGELLVVGQYF.